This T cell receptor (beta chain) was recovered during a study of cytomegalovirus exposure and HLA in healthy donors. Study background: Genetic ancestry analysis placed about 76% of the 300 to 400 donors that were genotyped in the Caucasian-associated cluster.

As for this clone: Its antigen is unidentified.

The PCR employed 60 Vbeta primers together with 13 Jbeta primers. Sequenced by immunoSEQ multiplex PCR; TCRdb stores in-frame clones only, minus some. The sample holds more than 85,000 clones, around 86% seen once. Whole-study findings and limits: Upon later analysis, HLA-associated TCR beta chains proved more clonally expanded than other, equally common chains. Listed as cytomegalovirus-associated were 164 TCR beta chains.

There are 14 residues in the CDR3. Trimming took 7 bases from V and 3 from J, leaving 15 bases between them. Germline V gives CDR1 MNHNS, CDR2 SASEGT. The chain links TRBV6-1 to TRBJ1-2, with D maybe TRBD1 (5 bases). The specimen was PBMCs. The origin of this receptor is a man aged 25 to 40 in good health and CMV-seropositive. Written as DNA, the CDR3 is TGTGCCAGCACCGAACAGGTCTCGGACTATGGCTACACCTTC. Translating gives CASTEQVSDYGYTF.